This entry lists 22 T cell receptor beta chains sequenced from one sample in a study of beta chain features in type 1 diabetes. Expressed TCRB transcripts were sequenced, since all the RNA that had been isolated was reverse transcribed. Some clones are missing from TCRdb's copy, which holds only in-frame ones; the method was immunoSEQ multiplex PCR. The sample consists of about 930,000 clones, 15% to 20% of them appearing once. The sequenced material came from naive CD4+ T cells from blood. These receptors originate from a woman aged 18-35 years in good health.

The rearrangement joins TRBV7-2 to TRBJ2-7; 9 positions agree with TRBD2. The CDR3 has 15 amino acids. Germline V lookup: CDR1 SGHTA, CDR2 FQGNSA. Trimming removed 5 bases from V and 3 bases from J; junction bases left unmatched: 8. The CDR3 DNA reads TGTGCCAGCAGCCAACCGGGACTAGCAATCTACGAGCAGTACTTC. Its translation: CASSQPGLAIYEQYF.

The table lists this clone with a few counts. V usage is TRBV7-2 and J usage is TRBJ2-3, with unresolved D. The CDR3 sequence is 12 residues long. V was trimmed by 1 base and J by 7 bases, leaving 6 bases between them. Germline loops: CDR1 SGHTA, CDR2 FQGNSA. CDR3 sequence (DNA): TGTGCCAGCAGCTTAGTTCCCCATACGCAGTATTTT. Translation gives CASSLVPHTQYF.

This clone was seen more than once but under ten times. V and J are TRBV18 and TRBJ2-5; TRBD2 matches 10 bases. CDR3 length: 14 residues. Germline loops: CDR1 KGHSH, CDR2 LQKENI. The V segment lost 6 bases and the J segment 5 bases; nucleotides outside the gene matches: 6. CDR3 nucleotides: TGTGCCAGCTCGACCCTAGCGGGAGAGGAGACCCAGTACTTC. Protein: CASSTLAGEETQYF.

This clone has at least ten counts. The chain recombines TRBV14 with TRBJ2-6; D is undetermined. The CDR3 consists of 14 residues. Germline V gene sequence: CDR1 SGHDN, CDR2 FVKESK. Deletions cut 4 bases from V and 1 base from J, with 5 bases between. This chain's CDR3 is CASSRMSGANVLTF. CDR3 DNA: TGTGCCAGCAGCCGTATGTCTGGGGCCAACGTCCTGACTTTC.

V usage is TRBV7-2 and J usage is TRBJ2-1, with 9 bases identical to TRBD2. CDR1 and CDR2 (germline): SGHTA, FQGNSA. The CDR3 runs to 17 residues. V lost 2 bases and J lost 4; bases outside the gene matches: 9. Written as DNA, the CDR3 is TGTGCCAGCAGCTTATCGGCCGGACTAGCGAGTTACAATGAGCAGTTCTTC. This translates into CASSLSAGLASYNEQFF.

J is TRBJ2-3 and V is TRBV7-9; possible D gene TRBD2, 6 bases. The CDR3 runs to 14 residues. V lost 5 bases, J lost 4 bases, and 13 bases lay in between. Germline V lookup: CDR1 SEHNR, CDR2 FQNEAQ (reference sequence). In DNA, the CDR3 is TGTGCCAGCAGCCCCGGGAGCCCCGCAGATACGCAGTATTTT. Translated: CASSPGSPADTQYF. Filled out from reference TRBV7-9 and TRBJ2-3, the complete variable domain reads DTGVSQNPRHKITKRGQNVTFRCDPISEHNRLYWYRQTLGQGPEFLTYFQNEAQLEKSRLLSDRFSAERPKGSFSTLEIQRTEQGDSAMYLCASSPGSPADTQYFGPGTRLTVL.

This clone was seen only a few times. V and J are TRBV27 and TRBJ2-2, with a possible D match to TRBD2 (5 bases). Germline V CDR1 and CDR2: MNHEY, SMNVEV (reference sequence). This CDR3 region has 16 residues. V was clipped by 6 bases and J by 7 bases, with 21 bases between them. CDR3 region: CASSSVGEYPGGELFF. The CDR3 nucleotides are TGTGCCAGCAGCTCGGTTGGGGAGTACCCCGGCGGGGAGCTGTTTTTT.

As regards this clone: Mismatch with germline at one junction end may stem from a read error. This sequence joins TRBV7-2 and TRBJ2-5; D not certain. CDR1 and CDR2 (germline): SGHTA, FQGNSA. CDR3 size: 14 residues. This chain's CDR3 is CASSQVLHKETQYF. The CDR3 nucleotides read TGCGCCAGCAGCCAAGTCCTTCATAAGGAGACCCAGTACTTC.

The CDR3 DNA follows: TGTGCCAGCGACCCCTCCGGGACTAGCAATGAGCAGTTCTTC. Translating gives CASDPSGTSNEQFF. The chain links TRBV28 to TRBJ2-1; 8 nucleotides line up with TRBD2. V lost 8 bases and J lost 6; bases outside the gene matches: 9. This CDR3 has 14 residues. Germline V CDR1 and CDR2: MDHEN, SYDVKM.

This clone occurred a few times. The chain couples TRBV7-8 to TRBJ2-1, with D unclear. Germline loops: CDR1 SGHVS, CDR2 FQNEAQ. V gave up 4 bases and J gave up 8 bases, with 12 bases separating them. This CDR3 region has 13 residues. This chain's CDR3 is CASSSSRYDEQFF. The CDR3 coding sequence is TGTGCCAGCAGCTCATCTCGGTACGATGAGCAGTTCTTC.

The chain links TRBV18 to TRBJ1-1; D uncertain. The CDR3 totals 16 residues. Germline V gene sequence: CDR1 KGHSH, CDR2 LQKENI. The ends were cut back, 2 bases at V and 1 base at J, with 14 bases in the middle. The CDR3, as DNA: TGTGCCAGCTCACCAGCCGGTTTAGATGCGAACACTGAAGCTTTCTTT. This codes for CASSPAGLDANTEAFF.

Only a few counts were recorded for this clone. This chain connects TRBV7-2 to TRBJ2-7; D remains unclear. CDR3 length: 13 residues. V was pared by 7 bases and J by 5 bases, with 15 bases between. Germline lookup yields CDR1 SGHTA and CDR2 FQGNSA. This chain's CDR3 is CASTPNQGDEQYF. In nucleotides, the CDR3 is TGTGCCAGCACCCCGAACCAAGGTGACGAGCAGTACTTC. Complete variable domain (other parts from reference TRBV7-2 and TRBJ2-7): GAGVSQSPSNKVTEKGKDVELRCDPISGHTALYWYRQSLGQGLEFLIYFQGNSAPDKSGLPSDRFSAERTGGSVSTLTIQRTQQEDSAVYLCASTPNQGDEQYFGPGTRLTVT.

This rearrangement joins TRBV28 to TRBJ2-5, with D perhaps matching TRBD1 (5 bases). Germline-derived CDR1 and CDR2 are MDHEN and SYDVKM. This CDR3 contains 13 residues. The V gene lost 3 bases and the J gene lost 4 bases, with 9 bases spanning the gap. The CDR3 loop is CASSFQGTETQYF. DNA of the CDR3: TGTGCCAGCAGTTTCCAGGGAACAGAGACCCAGTACTTC.

The CDR3 sequence: CASSQDRTSTQFF. Written as DNA, the CDR3 is TGCGCCAGCAGCCAAGATCGGACAAGTACGCAGTTCTTC. This sequence joins TRBV4-3 and TRBJ2-1; TRBD1 might be the D (5 bases). Germline values: CDR1 LGHNA, CDR2 YSLEER. The V end lost 0 bases, the J end lost 12 bases, and 12 bases lay between the germline ends. This CDR3 has 13 amino acids.

CDR3 sequence (DNA): TGTGCCAGCAGCACTGTCCGAGATACGCAGTATTTT. It encodes CASSTVRDTQYF. V usage is TRBV7-2 and J usage is TRBJ2-3; no clear D. Germline CDR1 and CDR2: SGHTA and FQGNSA. The CDR3 has 12 residues. V was trimmed by 5 bases and J by 5 bases, leaving 8 bases between them.

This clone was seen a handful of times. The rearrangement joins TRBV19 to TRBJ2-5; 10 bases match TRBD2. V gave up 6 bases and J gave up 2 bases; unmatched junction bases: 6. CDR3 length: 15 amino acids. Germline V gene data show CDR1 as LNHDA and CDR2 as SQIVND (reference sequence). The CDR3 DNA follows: TGTGCCAGTAGCCGCGGACTAGCGGTACAAGAGACCCAGTACTTC. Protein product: CASSRGLAVQETQYF. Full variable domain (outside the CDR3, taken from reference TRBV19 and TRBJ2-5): DGGITQSPKYLFRKEGQNVTLSCEQNLNHDAMYWYRQDPGQGLRLIYYSQIVNDFQKGDIAEGYSVSREKKESFPLTVTSAQKNPTAFYLCASSRGLAVQETQYFGPGTRLLVL.

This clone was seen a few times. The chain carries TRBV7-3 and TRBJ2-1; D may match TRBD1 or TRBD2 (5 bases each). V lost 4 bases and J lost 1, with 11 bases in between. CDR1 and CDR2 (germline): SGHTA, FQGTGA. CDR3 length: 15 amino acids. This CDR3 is CASSSGTPSYNEQFF. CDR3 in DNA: TGTGCCAGCAGCTCAGGGACCCCATCCTACAATGAGCAGTTCTTC. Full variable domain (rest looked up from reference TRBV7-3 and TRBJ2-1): GAGVSQTPSNKVTEKGKYVELRCDPISGHTALYWYRQSLGQGPEFLIYFQGTGAADDSGLPNDRFFAVRPEGSVSTLKIQRTERGDSAVYLCASSSGTPSYNEQFFGPGTRLTVL.

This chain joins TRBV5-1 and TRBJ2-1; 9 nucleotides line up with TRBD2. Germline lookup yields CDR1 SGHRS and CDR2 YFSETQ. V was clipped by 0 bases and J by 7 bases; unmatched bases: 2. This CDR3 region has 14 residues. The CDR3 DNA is TGCGCCAGCAGCTTGGGCGGGAGGGGTAATGAGCAGTTCTTC. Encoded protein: CASSLGGRGNEQFF.

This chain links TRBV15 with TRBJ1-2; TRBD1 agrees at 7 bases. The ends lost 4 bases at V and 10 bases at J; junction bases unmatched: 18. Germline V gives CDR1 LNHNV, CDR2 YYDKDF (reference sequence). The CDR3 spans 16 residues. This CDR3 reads CATSISRNRGLNPYTF. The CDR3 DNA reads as TGTGCCACCAGCATCTCCAGGAACAGGGGTTTGAACCCCTACACCTTC.

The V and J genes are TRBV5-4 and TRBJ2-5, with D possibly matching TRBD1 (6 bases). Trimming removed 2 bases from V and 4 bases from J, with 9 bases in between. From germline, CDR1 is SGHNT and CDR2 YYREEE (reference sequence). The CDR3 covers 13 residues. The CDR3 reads CASSFQDRETQYF. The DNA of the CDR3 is TGTGCCAGCAGCTTCCAGGACAGAGAGACCCAGTACTTC. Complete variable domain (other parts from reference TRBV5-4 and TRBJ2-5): ETGVTQSPTHLIKTRGQQVTLRCSSQSGHNTVSWYQQALGQGPQFIFQYYREEENGRGNFPPRFSGLQFPNYSSELNVNALELDDSALYLCASSFQDRETQYFGPGTRLLVL.

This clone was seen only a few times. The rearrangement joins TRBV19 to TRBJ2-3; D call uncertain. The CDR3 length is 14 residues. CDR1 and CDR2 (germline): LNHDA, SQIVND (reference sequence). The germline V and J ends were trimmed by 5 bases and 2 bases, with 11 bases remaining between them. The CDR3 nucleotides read TGTGCCAGTAGTCAAGGCGGAAACACAGATACGCAGTATTTT. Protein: CASSQGGNTDTQYF.

The CDR3 reads CASNPSGTANEQFF. In DNA, the CDR3 is TGTGCCAGTAACCCAAGCGGGACGGCGAATGAGCAGTTCTTC. The chain carries TRBV19 and TRBJ2-1; TRBD2 matches at 7 bases. The CDR3 runs to 14 residues. CDR1 and CDR2 from the germline V gene are LNHDA and SQIVND (reference sequence). The V gene end was trimmed by 7 bases and the J gene end by 7 bases; junction bases not matched to a gene: 10.